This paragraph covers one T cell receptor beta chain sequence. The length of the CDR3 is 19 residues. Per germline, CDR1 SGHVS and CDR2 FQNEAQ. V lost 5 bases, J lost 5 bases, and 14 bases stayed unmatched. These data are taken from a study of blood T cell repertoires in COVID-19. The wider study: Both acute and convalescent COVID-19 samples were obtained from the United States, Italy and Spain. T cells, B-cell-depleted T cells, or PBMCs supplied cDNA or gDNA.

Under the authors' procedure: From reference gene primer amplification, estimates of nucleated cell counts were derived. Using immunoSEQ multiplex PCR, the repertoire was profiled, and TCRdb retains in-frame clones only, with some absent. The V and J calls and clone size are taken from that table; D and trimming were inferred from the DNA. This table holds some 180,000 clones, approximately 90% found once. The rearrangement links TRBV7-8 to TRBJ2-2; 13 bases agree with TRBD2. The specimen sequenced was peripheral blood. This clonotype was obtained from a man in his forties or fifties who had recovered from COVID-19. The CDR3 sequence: CASSVTVTSGGARTGELFF. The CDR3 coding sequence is TGTGCCAGCAGCGTCACCGTAACTAGCGGGGGGGCGCGGACCGGGGAGCTGTTTTTT.